This TCR beta chain was sequenced during a study of cytomegalovirus exposure and HLA in healthy donors. The CDR3 spans 15 residues. Germline CDR1 is SNHLY and CDR2 is FYNNEI. The V gene lost 2 bases and the J gene lost 4 bases, with 14 bases spanning the gap. 60 Vbeta and 13 Jbeta primers were used in PCR. Profiling relied on immunoSEQ multiplex PCR, and the TCRdb table lists in-frame clones only, not all of them. The repertoire holds under 110,000 clones, with roughly 80% as singletons. The receptor was derived from a man aged 55 to 69 in good health and CMV-seronegative. The sequenced material came from PBMCs. This rearrangement joins TRBV2 to TRBJ1-1, with a weak D call TRBD1 (5 bases). In nucleotides, the CDR3 is TGTGCCAGCAGTGAAATAGGGGCGGTGGGCACTGAAGCTTTCTTT. The encoded protein is CASSEIGAVGTEAFF.